The present entry profiles one T cell receptor (beta chain) with its context. These data come from a study of blood T cell repertoires in COVID-19. The V end was cut by 7 bases, the J end by 6 bases, with 11 bases between. Per germline, CDR1 SGHTS and CDR2 YDEGEE. The CDR3 extends over 11 amino acids. Sequencing used immunoSEQ multiplex PCR; TCRdb keeps in-frame clones, though not all of them. The profile shows under 170,000 clones, approximately 88% of them singletons. Specimen: peripheral blood. The rearrangement uses TRBV5-8 and TRBJ2-7; possibly TRBD2 for D (6 bases). The sequence was obtained from a man aged 70-80 years with acute or convalescent COVID-19. The CDR3 protein is CASFGGGEQYF. The CDR3 bases are TGTGCCAGCTTCGGGGGTGGCGAGCAGTACTTC.